This T cell receptor beta chain was identified during a study of cytomegalovirus exposure and HLA in healthy donors. Study conclusions and caveats: In a later analysis, DRB1 alleles had the most associated TCRs; HLA-C alleles the fewest. There were 160 or so TCR beta chains listed as cytomegalovirus-associated. Certain indistinguishable V segments, among them TRBV6-2 and TRBV6-3, were excluded. A previous analysis found most TCR beta V segments productive roughly 87% or roughly 30% of the time.

In germline, CDR1 is SNHLY, CDR2 FYNNEI. V was cut by 6 bases and J by 1 base, with 10 bases left in between. This CDR3 spans 14 amino acids. On this clone itself: Its antigen is not known.

Both 60 Vbeta primers and 13 Jbeta primers went into the PCR. Some clones are missing from TCRdb's copy, which holds only in-frame ones; the method was immunoSEQ multiplex PCR. The sample contains about 190,000 clones, about 81% of which appear only once. The TCR comes from a young man in good health and CMV-seropositive. This sequence joins TRBV2 and TRBJ2-1; tentative D call: TRBD2 (6 bases). Sequenced material: PBMCs. The chain's CDR3 is CASRLGGSYNEQFF. CDR3 DNA: TGTGCCAGCAGGCTGGGGGGATCCTACAATGAGCAGTTCTTC.